The 10 T cell receptor beta chains reported below all come from one sample, sequenced in a study of T cell responses to AZD1222 COVID-19 vaccine. Only in-frame clones appear in the TCRdb table, and some are missing; sequencing was by immunoSEQ multiplex PCR. Here the sample spans about 210,000 clones, roughly 94% being singletons. Sequenced material: peripheral blood, taken 28 days after the second dose of the MenACWY control vaccine. The source of these receptors is an adult who received the MenACWY meningococcal vaccine as a control.

This clone is a singleton in its sample. The chain uses TRBV28 and TRBJ1-2, with D maybe TRBD1 (5 bases). From germline, CDR1 is MDHEN and CDR2 SYDVKM. The CDR3 has 11 residues. With 6 bases removed from V and 8 bases from J, the gap between germline ends came to 10 bases. In DNA form, the CDR3 reads TGTGCCAGCAGGCATGGGGCCGGCTACACCTTC. This sequence encodes CASRHGAGYTF.

J is TRBJ2-7 and V is TRBV13; 7 bases are shared with TRBD1. The V segment lost 5 bases and the J segment 5 bases; nucleotides outside the gene matches: 6. The CDR3 is 13 residues long. Germline V gene sequence: CDR1 PRHDT, CDR2 FYEKMQ (reference sequence). CDR3 amino acids: CASSTTGWDEQYF. The CDR3 DNA is TGTGCCAGCAGCACGACAGGGTGGGACGAGCAGTACTTC.

The chain combines TRBV30 with TRBJ1-2, with D perhaps matching TRBD1 (6 bases). V was clipped by 0 bases and J by 6 bases, with 11 bases between them. This CDR3 is built from 13 residues. From germline, CDR1 is GTSNPN and CDR2 SVGIG (reference sequence). The chain's CDR3 is CAWSVRDIDGYTF. CDR3 nucleotide sequence: TGTGCCTGGAGTGTCCGGGACATCGATGGCTACACCTTC.

The chain is built from TRBV3-1 (or the pseudogene TRBV3-2) and TRBJ2-7; 9 bases align to TRBD1. From germline, CDR1 is LGHDT and CDR2 YNNKEL (reference sequence). Unmatched junction bases numbered 4, after V lost 3 bases and J lost 1 base. The CDR3 is made up of 15 amino acids. The CDR3 region is CASSHSGTGSYEQYF. The CDR3 nucleotides read TGTGCCAGCAGCCACTCCGGGACAGGGTCCTACGAGCAGTACTTC.

This clone was seen a single time. The genes are TRBV27 and TRBJ2-7; 7 bases match TRBD2. Unmatched junction bases numbered 7, after V lost 2 bases and J lost 6 bases. This CDR3 spans 14 amino acids. Germline assignment: CDR1 MNHEY and CDR2 SMNVEV (reference sequence). CDR3 in amino acids: CASSLRAGVGEQYF. Here the CDR3 DNA reads TGTGCCAGCAGTTTAAGGGCGGGAGTTGGCGAGCAGTACTTC.

The chain combines TRBV27 with TRBJ1-5; 9 bases agree with TRBD1. After removal of 5 bases from V and 3 bases from J, the junction contained 11 bases not matched to a gene. This CDR3 contains 17 residues. In germline, CDR1 is MNHEY, CDR2 SMNVEV (reference sequence). The CDR3 nucleotides are TGTGCCAGCAGTCCCTACAGGGGGCGGGGGGCCAATCAGCCCCAGCATTTT. Translation: CASSPYRGRGANQPQHF.

The rearrangement links TRBV29-1 to TRBJ2-2; 10 bases agree with TRBD2. The CDR3 has 15 residues. The trim removed 0 bases at V and 5 bases at J, leaving 3 bases unmatched. Germline CDR1 SQVTM, CDR2 ANQGSEA. For the CDR3, the DNA is TGCAGCGTTGAAGACAGGACTAGCGGAACCGGGGAGCTGTTTTTT. It encodes CSVEDRTSGTGELFF.

The chain uses TRBV28 and TRBJ2-3; D gene uncertain. The CDR3 runs to 11 residues. Germline CDR1 reads MDHEN; CDR2 reads SYDVKM. Trimming took off 5 bases at V and 12 bases at J, with 12 bases between the two ends. CDR3 in DNA: TGTGCCAGCAGTCGAATAGCCGATCAGTATTTT. This translates into CASSRIADQYF.

This clone was detected only once. This specimen includes other DNA sequences encoding the same CDR3. The V and J genes are TRBV5-1 and TRBJ2-1, with 8 bases identical to TRBD2. Losses at the gene ends were 0 bases for V and 9 bases for J; bases not matched to a gene: 8. CDR3 size: 15 residues. In germline, CDR1 is SGHRS, CDR2 YFSETQ. The CDR3 spells CASSLAGGPGGEQFF. Here the CDR3 DNA reads TGCGCCAGCAGCTTGGCGGGAGGGCCGGGTGGTGAGCAGTTCTTC. Full variable domain (missing parts from reference TRBV5-1 and TRBJ2-1): KAGVTQTPRYLIKTRGQQVTLSCSPISGHRSVSWYQQTPGQGLQFLFEYFSETQRNKGNFPGRFSGRQFSNSRSEMNVSTLELGDSALYLCASSLAGGPGGEQFFGPGTRLTVL.

The chain employs TRBV9 and TRBJ2-1, with D possibly matching TRBD1 (5 bases). V lost 8 bases, J lost 2 bases, and 14 bases lay in between. Germline-derived CDR1 and CDR2 are SGDLS and YYNGEE. This CDR3 comprises 14 residues. The CDR3 DNA sequence: TGTGCCAGGCCAGACAGTCGTCCCTACAATGAGCAGTTCTTC. Its translation: CARPDSRPYNEQFF.